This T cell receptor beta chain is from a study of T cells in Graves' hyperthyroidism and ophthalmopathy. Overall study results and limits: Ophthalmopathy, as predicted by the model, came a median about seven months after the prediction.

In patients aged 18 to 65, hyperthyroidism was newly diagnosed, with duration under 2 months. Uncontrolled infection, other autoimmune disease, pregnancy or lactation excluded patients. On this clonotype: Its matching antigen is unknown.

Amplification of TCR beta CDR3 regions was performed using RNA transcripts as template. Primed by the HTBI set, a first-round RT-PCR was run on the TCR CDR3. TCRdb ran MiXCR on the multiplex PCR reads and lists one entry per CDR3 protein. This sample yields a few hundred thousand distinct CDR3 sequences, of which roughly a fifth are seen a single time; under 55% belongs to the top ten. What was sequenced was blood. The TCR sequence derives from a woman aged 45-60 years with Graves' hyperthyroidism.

CDR3 nucleotide sequence: TGTGCCAGCAGCTTCGGGGATGAAAAACTGTTTTTT. The encoded protein is CASSFGDEKLFF. The V gene is TRBV5-5, the J gene TRBJ1-4; D unresolved. This CDR3 spans 12 amino acids. CDR1 is SGHKS and CDR2 is YYEKEE in the germline V gene (reference sequence). V lost 2 bases, J lost 6 bases, and 5 bases lay in between.